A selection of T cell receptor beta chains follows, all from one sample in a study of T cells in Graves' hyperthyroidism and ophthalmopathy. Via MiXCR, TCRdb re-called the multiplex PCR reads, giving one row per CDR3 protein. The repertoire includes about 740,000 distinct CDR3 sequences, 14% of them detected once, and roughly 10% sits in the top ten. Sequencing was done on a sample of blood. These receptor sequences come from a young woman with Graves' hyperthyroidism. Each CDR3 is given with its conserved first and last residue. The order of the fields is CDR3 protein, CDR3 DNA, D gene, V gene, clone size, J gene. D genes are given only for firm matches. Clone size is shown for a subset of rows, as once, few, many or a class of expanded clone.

CDR3: CSARTGDYEQYF; DNA: TGCAGTGCCCGGACAGGGGACTACGAGCAGTACTTC; D: TRBD1; V: TRBV20-1; size: -; J: TRBJ2-7
CDR3: CASSLDRVPGELFF; DNA: TGCGCCAGCAGCTTGGACAGGGTCCCCGGGGAGCTGTTTTTT; D: -; V: TRBV5-1; size: -; J: TRBJ2-2
CDR3: CASKEDLVGTQYF; DNA: TGTGCCAGCAAAGAGGATTTGGTAGGGACCCAGTACTTC; D: -; V: TRBV28; size: many; J: TRBJ2-5
CDR3: CASSPFNPGTSTDTQYF; DNA: TGTGCCAGCAGTCCCTTCAATCCGGGGACTAGCACAGATACGCAGTATTTT; D: -; V: TRBV6-1; size: few; J: TRBJ2-3
CDR3: CASSYHRARQGASGSYNSPLHF; DNA: TGTGCCAGCAGTTACCACCGAGCTCGACAGGGGGCAAGCGGTTCCTATAATTCACCCCTCCACTTT; D: TRBD1; V: TRBV6-2/TRBV6-3; size: few; J: TRBJ1-6
CDR3: CASSLAAGSYEQYF; DNA: TGTGCCAGCAGCTTAGCTGCTGGGTCCTACGAGCAGTACTTC; D: -; V: TRBV7-8; size: many; J: TRBJ2-7
CDR3: CASGYWTVGNTIYF; DNA: TGTGCCAGCGGCTACTGGACAGTCGGAAACACCATATATTTT; D: -; V: TRBV5-5; size: few; J: TRBJ1-3
CDR3: CASSSSGSIDTQYF; DNA: TGTGCCAGCAGTTCGAGCGGGAGCATAGATACGCAGTATTTT; D: TRBD2; V: TRBV27; size: many; J: TRBJ2-3
CDR3: CASSAKGQGYYGYTF; DNA: TGTGCCAGCAGTGCCAAGGGACAGGGGTACTATGGCTACACCTTC; D: TRBD1; V: TRBV2; size: many; J: TRBJ1-2
CDR3: CASSRGWTTYRSSSYNEQFF; DNA: TGTGCCAGCAGCCGGGGGTGGACTACCTACCGTTCTAGCTCCTACAATGAGCAGTTCTTC; D: -; V: TRBV6-1; size: many; J: TRBJ2-1
CDR3: CASTVTSGRVNTQYF; DNA: TGTGCCAGCACCGTGACTAGCGGGAGGGTGAATACGCAGTATTTT; D: TRBD2; V: TRBV28; size: few; J: TRBJ2-3
CDR3: CASSPTSQIDGYTF; DNA: TGTGCCAGCAGCCCGACATCCCAGATCGATGGCTACACCTTC; D: -; V: TRBV7-9; size: many; J: TRBJ1-2
CDR3: CASSLRLPSYNEQFF; DNA: TGTGCCAGCAGCTTGAGGCTCCCCTCCTACAATGAGCAGTTCTTC; D: -; V: TRBV5-5; size: few; J: TRBJ2-1
CDR3: CASEGGRTNEQFF; DNA: TGTGCCAGTGAGGGGGGGAGGACCAATGAGCAGTTCTTC; D: -; V: TRBV7-8; size: -; J: TRBJ2-1
CDR3: CASSWTSGRFRKETQYF; DNA: TGTGCCAGCAGTTGGACTAGCGGGAGATTCCGGAAAGAGACCCAGTACTTC; D: TRBD2; V: TRBV12-3/TRBV12-4; size: many; J: TRBJ2-5
CDR3: CASNLAGRDEQYF; DNA: TGTGCCAGCAATTTAGCGGGAAGGGACGAGCAGTACTTC; D: TRBD2; V: TRBV12-3/TRBV12-4; size: many; J: TRBJ2-7
CDR3: CSATLGNQPQHF; DNA: TGCAGTGCTACCCTGGGGAATCAGCCCCAGCATTTT; D: -; V: TRBV20-1; size: -; J: TRBJ1-5
CDR3: CATGGPPYEQYF; DNA: TGTGCCACAGGAGGTCCCCCCTACGAGCAGTACTTC; D: -; V: TRBV27; size: few; J: TRBJ2-7
CDR3: CASSLASYDSNQPQHF; DNA: TGTGCCAGCAGTTTGGCCAGCTATGATAGCAATCAGCCCCAGCATTTT; D: -; V: TRBV28; size: many; J: TRBJ1-5
CDR3: CASSTPGRSNQPQHF; DNA: TGTGCCAGCAGTACACCAGGCCGTAGCAATCAGCCCCAGCATTTT; D: -; V: TRBV28; size: few; J: TRBJ1-5
CDR3: CASSLPRERQGDYGYTF; DNA: TGTGCCAGCAGTTTACCCCGGGAGAGACAGGGGGACTATGGCTACACCTTC; D: TRBD1; V: TRBV28; size: many; J: TRBJ1-2
CDR3: CASSLRDSHNSPLHF; DNA: TGTGCCAGCAGTTTGAGAGACAGCCATAATTCACCCCTCCACTTT; D: -; V: TRBV12-3/TRBV12-4; size: few; J: TRBJ1-6
CDR3: CASSLGQGDGYTF; DNA: TGTGCCAGCAGCTTGGGACAGGGGGATGGCTACACCTTC; D: TRBD1; V: TRBV28; size: many; J: TRBJ1-2
CDR3: CASNYHYEQYF; DNA: TGTGCCAGCAACTACCATTACGAGCAGTACTTC; D: -; V: TRBV2; size: many; J: TRBJ2-7